This T cell receptor beta chain was documented in a study of molecular identifiers for immune sequencing clone quantification. CDR1 is GTSNPN, CDR2 SVGIG, per germline (reference sequence). The CDR3 spans 13 residues. Remarks on this clonotype: Its cognate antigen is unknown. Mismatch with germline at one junction end may stem from a read error.

Study outcomes and limitations: Clones with over 20 RNA copies captured over 99% of effector molecules but under 1% of naive ones. One cell's worth of spiked Jurkat TCR RNA was reportedly detectable among about a million naive cells.

MiXCR, run by TCRdb on the PCR reads, gives a single entry per CDR3 protein. The sample holds around 480,000 distinct CDR3 sequences, over 20% seen once. For naive CD8 T cells, sorting used the CD8+CD4-CCR7+CD45RA+ phenotype. The chain employs TRBV30 and TRBJ2-6; 8 bases are shared with TRBD2. This TCR came from a human donor in good health. Some libraries in this study had Jurkat cell RNA spiked in. Sequencing was performed on naive CD8+ T cells from blood, with Jurkat cell RNA spiked in. The subset here: FACS-sorted CD8+CD4-CCR7+CD45RA+ naive T cells. The CDR3: CAWTPGGANVPTF. The CDR3 bases are TGTGCCTGGACGCCGGGGGGGGCCAACGTCCCGACTTTC.